These 29 T cell receptor beta chains share one sample of origin, sequenced in a study of CD4+ T cells in melanoma. TCRdb keeps only in-frame clones here, not all; method: immunoSEQ multiplex PCR. The repertoire holds roughly 10,000 clones, with 68% as singletons. The sample taken for sequencing was cells from a culture (not recorded whether cultured in vitro). The source of these receptors is a human donor with melanoma.

This chain joins TRBV5-1 and TRBJ1-2; TRBD1 matches 9 bases. Trimming cost V 4 bases and J 7 bases; bases outside gene matches: 17. The CDR3 consists of 17 residues. Per germline, CDR1 SGHRS and CDR2 YFSETQ. CDR3 sequence: CASSQNPPGQGYSGYTF. The CDR3 region has the DNA TGCGCCAGCAGCCAGAATCCGCCCGGACAGGGGTACTCTGGCTACACCTTC.

The J gene is TRBJ1-6, the V gene TRBV4-1; TRBD1 matches 9 bases. Germline CDR1 MGHRA, CDR2 YSYEKL. The length of the CDR3 is 18 residues. J gave up 1 base and V 2 bases, and 6 bases lay outside the gene matches. Written as DNA, the CDR3 is TGCGCCAGCAGCCAACGTACAGGGGGCGCGTCCTATAATTCACCCCTCCACTTT. It codes for CASSQRTGGASYNSPLHF.

The genes are TRBV5-1 and TRBJ1-1; D might be TRBD1 (6 bases). The CDR3 length is 13 residues. Trimming took off 0 bases at V and 7 bases at J, with 10 bases between the two ends. Germline CDR1 is SGHRS and CDR2 is YFSETQ. The CDR3 here is CASSLDRVGEAFF. The DNA for the CDR3 is TGCGCCAGCAGCTTGGACAGGGTGGGTGAAGCTTTCTTT.

This clone was picked up a small number of times. The same CDR3 is also encoded by other DNA sequences in this sample. The chain has TRBV2 and TRBJ2-7; 7 bases agree with TRBD1. CDR3 length: 14 residues. From germline, CDR1 is SNHLY and CDR2 FYNNEI. V dropped 4 bases and J dropped 3; count of bases not matched to a gene: 6. The CDR3 bases are TGTGCCAGCAGTGCGACAGGGCTTGGCTACGAGCAGTACTTC. Translated: CASSATGLGYEQYF.

The rearrangement links TRBV2 to TRBJ2-7; D perhaps matches TRBD1 (5 bases). The germline gives CDR1 SNHLY, CDR2 FYNNEI. The CDR3 runs 13 residues. V shed 5 bases and J shed 4 bases, with 12 bases lying between them. CDR3 coding DNA: TGTGCCAGCAGTTCAGGGCGTCAGTACGAGCAGTACTTC. This gives the protein CASSSGRQYEQYF. Complete variable domain (other parts from reference TRBV2 and TRBJ2-7): EPEVTQTPSHQVTQMGQEVILRCVPISNHLYFYWYRQILGQKVEFLVSFYNNEISEKSEIFDDQFSVERPDGSNFTLKIRSTKLEDSAMYFCASSSGRQYEQYFGPGTRLTVT.

There are a few counts of this clone. The rearrangement joins TRBV30 to TRBJ1-1; D is perhaps TRBD1 (6 bases). Trimming took off 3 bases at V and 0 bases at J, with 20 bases between the two ends. The CDR3 covers 17 residues. Germline values: CDR1 GTSNPN, CDR2 SVGIG (reference sequence). The CDR3 loop reads CAWRHGGGRGMNTEAFF. CDR3 sequence (DNA): TGTGCCTGGAGGCACGGGGGGGGGCGAGGAATGAACACTGAAGCTTTCTTT. Looking up the rest from reference TRBV30 and TRBJ1-1 gives the full variable domain: SQTIHQWPATLVQPVGSPLSLECTVEGTSNPNLYWYRQAAGRGLQLLFYSVGIGQISSEVPQNLSASRPQDRQFILSSKKLLLSDSGFYLCAWRHGGGRGMNTEAFFGQGTRLTVV.

There are a few counts of this clone. V gene TRBV27 combines with J gene TRBJ1-6, with D unclear. This CDR3 is built from 13 residues. Germline-derived CDR1 and CDR2 are MNHEY and SMNVEV (reference sequence). Trimming stripped 8 bases from V and 10 bases from J, with 15 bases between. Here the CDR3 DNA reads TGTGCCAGCGGACCTTTTGACACCTCACCCCTCCACTTT. Protein sequence: CASGPFDTSPLHF.

The chain is built from TRBV7-2 and TRBJ1-2; TRBD1 agrees at 9 bases. Trimming at V came to 5 bases and at J to 6 bases, leaving 7 bases not matched to a gene. The CDR3 contains 14 residues. Germline lookup yields CDR1 SGHTA and CDR2 FQGNSA. CDR3 coding DNA: TGTGCCAGCAGCCCGACGGGACAGGGAAATGGCTACACCTTC. It translates to CASSPTGQGNGYTF.

This chain connects TRBV4-2 to TRBJ1-3; the match to TRBD1 covers 11 bases. Trimming took 4 bases from V and 0 from J; bases not matched to a gene: 20. The germline V gene encodes CDR1 LGHNA and CDR2 YNFKEQ. The CDR3 is made up of 22 amino acids. The chain's CDR3 is CASSPRDRGDPWRRSSGNTIYF. CDR3 DNA: TGTGCCAGCAGCCCCCGGGACAGGGGGGATCCGTGGCGCCGGAGCTCTGGAAACACCATATATTTT.

In its sample, this clone ranks as medium-sized. The chain links TRBV7-9 to TRBJ1-6; D is uncertain. This CDR3 spans 16 amino acids. Germline CDR1 is SEHNR and CDR2 is FQNEAQ (reference sequence). V shed 1 base and J shed 3 bases, with 10 bases lying between them. The CDR3 protein is CASSLGSGFYNSPLHF. The CDR3 bases are TGTGCCAGCAGCTTAGGATCGGGTTTCTATAATTCACCCCTCCACTTT.

The rearrangement uses TRBV6-1 and TRBJ1-6; unclear D gene. Germline CDR1 and CDR2: MNHNS and SASEGT. CDR3 length: 12 residues. Trimming removed 5 bases from V and 9 bases from J, with 8 bases in between. The CDR3 DNA is TGTGCCAGCAGTACCCCCAGTTCACCCCTCCACTTT. This encodes CASSTPSSPLHF.

V gene TRBV14 combines with J gene TRBJ2-3, with TRBD2 as a possible D gene (5 bases). In germline, CDR1 is SGHDN, CDR2 FVKESK. With 2 bases removed from V and 1 base from J, the gap between germline ends came to 10 bases. The CDR3 spans 15 residues. CDR3 coding DNA: TGTGCCAGCAGCCAACATCGGGGTGGCACAGATACGCAGTATTTT. It yields the protein CASSQHRGGTDTQYF.

This clone has a handful of counts. J is TRBJ1-1 and V is TRBV10-2, with 9 bases fitting TRBD1. Germline-derived CDR1 and CDR2 are WSHSY and SAAADI. The CDR3 covers 13 residues. The ends lost 4 bases at V and 4 bases at J; junction bases unmatched: 1. The CDR3 nucleotides read TGCGCCAGCAGTGTGACAGGGGGCACTGAAGCTTTCTTT. It is translated as CASSVTGGTEAFF.

The chain carries TRBV6-5 and TRBJ2-7, with D possibly matching TRBD1 (6 bases). CDR3 size: 16 residues. The germline gives CDR1 MNHEY, CDR2 SVGAGI. V was cut by 0 bases and J by 2 bases, with 14 bases left in between. The CDR3 is CASSYSILGAAYEQYF. CDR3 coding DNA: TGTGCCAGCAGTTACTCGATTCTGGGGGCAGCCTACGAGCAGTACTTC.

The chain carries TRBV6-1 and TRBJ1-2; possibly TRBD1 for D (5 bases). Germline assignment: CDR1 MNHNS and CDR2 SASEGT. The CDR3 runs to 13 residues. V shed 6 bases and J shed 8 bases, with 16 bases lying between them. For the CDR3, the DNA is TGTGCCAGCAGAGGGGTTTCTGATTGGGGCTACACCTTC. Its protein is CASRGVSDWGYTF.

The V gene is TRBV6-1, the J gene TRBJ1-5; the D gene is possibly TRBD1 (6 bases). The CDR3 loop spans 15 amino acids. V was trimmed by 5 bases and J by 1 base, leaving 12 bases between them. The V gene's germline CDR1 is MNHNS and CDR2 SASEGT. This CDR3 is CASSQGGKSNQPQHF. The CDR3, as DNA: TGTGCCAGCAGTCAAGGGGGTAAGAGCAATCAGCCCCAGCATTTT.

In its sample, this clone was seen once. The chain links TRBV6-5 to TRBJ1-1, with D unresolved. V dropped 0 bases and J dropped 0 bases, with 11 bases sitting between them. The CDR3 covers 16 residues. The germline V gene has CDR1 MNHEY and CDR2 SVGAGI. Written as DNA, the CDR3 is TGTGCCAGCAGTTACTCCTGGCGTTCCATGAACACTGAAGCTTTCTTT. Translation gives CASSYSWRSMNTEAFF.

This clone was detected only a few times. CDR3 sequence: CASSLAGAGDLYEQYF. CDR3 in DNA: TGCGCCAGCAGCTTGGCCGGAGCAGGGGACCTCTACGAGCAGTACTTC. The chain uses TRBV5-1 and TRBJ2-7; TRBD1 might be the D (6 bases). Germline V gene sequence: CDR1 SGHRS, CDR2 YFSETQ. The CDR3 sequence is 16 residues long. Trimming took off 0 bases at V and 3 bases at J, with 16 bases between the two ends. Together with reference TRBV5-1 and TRBJ2-7, the CDR3 gives the full variable domain: KAGVTQTPRYLIKTRGQQVTLSCSPISGHRSVSWYQQTPGQGLQFLFEYFSETQRNKGNFPGRFSGRQFSNSRSEMNVSTLELGDSALYLCASSLAGAGDLYEQYFGPGTRLTVT.

There are a few counts of this clone. This chain links TRBV2 with TRBJ1-5, with TRBD1 matching 7 bases. Germline values: CDR1 SNHLY, CDR2 FYNNEI. Trimming removed 6 bases from V and 7 bases from J; junction bases left unmatched: 6. This CDR3 has 13 amino acids. CDR3 bases: TGTGCCAGCAGAGCCACAGGGGTGCAGCCCCAGCATTTT. Translating gives CASRATGVQPQHF.

The chain employs TRBV23-1 and TRBJ2-2; D tentatively fits TRBD1 or TRBD2 (5 bases each). TRBV23-1 is noted as an ORF with a role that remains uncertain. CDR3 length: 17 residues. V shed 3 bases and J shed 0 bases, with 14 bases lying between them. CDR3 loop: CASSHPRGSTNTGELFF. The CDR3 nucleotides read TGCGCCAGCAGTCACCCCCGGGGCTCTACGAACACCGGGGAGCTGTTTTTT.

This clone has just a few counts. The rearrangement joins TRBV6-1 to TRBJ2-2; weak D call: TRBD1 (6 bases). Per the germline V gene, CDR1 is MNHNS and CDR2 is SASEGT. V lost 4 bases to trimming and J lost 3 bases, with 12 bases between them. The CDR3 totals 15 residues. CDR3 DNA sequence: TGTGCCAGCAGTGTCCGGACAGCTGACACCGGGGAGCTGTTTTTT. Protein product: CASSVRTADTGELFF.

This sequence joins TRBV5-1 and TRBJ1-2; a possible D gene is TRBD1 (5 bases). The length of the CDR3 is 15 residues. The V gene lost 6 bases and the J gene lost 0 bases, with 15 bases spanning the gap. Germline CDR1 and CDR2: SGHRS and YFSETQ. CDR3 in DNA: TGCGCCAGCACCCCAGGGTTGAGGGCTAACTATGGCTACACCTTC. It specifies CASTPGLRANYGYTF.

The V call is TRBV9, the J call TRBJ2-7; D ambiguous. The V gene lost 3 bases and the J gene lost 3 bases, with 16 bases spanning the gap. The germline V gene has CDR1 SGDLS and CDR2 YYNGEE. The CDR3 extends over 15 amino acids. CDR3 loop: CASSDRPTKHYEQYF. CDR3 DNA sequence: TGTGCCAGCAGCGATAGACCGACGAAGCACTACGAGCAGTACTTC.

This rearrangement joins TRBV2 to TRBJ1-1; tentatively, D is TRBD1 (5 bases). The CDR3 covers 14 residues. V lost 4 bases and J lost 7, with 16 bases in between. The V gene's germline CDR1 is SNHLY and CDR2 FYNNEI. CDR3 residues: CASSGGTGTGEAFF. In DNA, the CDR3 is TGTGCCAGCAGTGGAGGGACGGGAACAGGTGAAGCTTTCTTT.

About this clone: This CDR3 is also generated by other DNA sequences in the sample. This sequence joins TRBV28 and TRBJ1-2; D gene ambiguous. Trimming took 5 bases from V and 4 from J, leaving 8 bases between them. The CDR3 is 12 amino acids. CDR1 and CDR2 from the germline V gene are MDHEN and SYDVKM. The DNA of the CDR3 is TGTGCCAGCAGTCTCCGTCTCTATGGCTACACCTTC. This codes for CASSLRLYGYTF.

This clone appeared a few times. The V and J genes are TRBV7-2 and TRBJ1-6; TRBD1 is a possible D gene (6 bases). Germline loops: CDR1 SGHTA, CDR2 FQGNSA. The CDR3 extends over 12 amino acids. V lost 3 bases to trimming and J lost 15 bases, with 12 bases between them. In nucleotides, the CDR3 is TGTGCCAGCAGCTTCTCACAGGGTTTCCTCCACTTT. It yields the protein CASSFSQGFLHF. The full variable domain, rest sourced from reference TRBV7-2 and TRBJ1-6, is GAGVSQSPSNKVTEKGKDVELRCDPISGHTALYWYRQSLGQGLEFLIYFQGNSAPDKSGLPSDRFSAERTGGSVSTLTIQRTQQEDSAVYLCASSFSQGFLHFGNGTRLTVT.

The V and J genes are TRBV6-6 and TRBJ2-7, with D perhaps being TRBD1 or TRBD2 (6 bases each). The V end lost 5 bases, the J end lost 8 bases, and 22 bases lay between the germline ends. Germline-derived CDR1 and CDR2 are MNHNY and SVGAGI (reference sequence). The CDR3 extends over 15 amino acids. CDR3 region: CASSPPSDGGGKQYF. For the CDR3, the DNA is TGTGCCAGCAGTCCCCCGTCGGACGGGGGCGGGAAGCAGTACTTC.

The J gene is TRBJ1-1, the V gene TRBV10-3; D is perhaps TRBD1 (5 bases). V dropped 2 bases and J dropped 2 bases, with 9 bases sitting between them. The CDR3 is made up of 14 amino acids. Germline CDR1 is ENHRY and CDR2 is SYGVKD. Here the CDR3 reads CAISERGLNTEAFF. The CDR3, as DNA: TGTGCCATCAGTGAGCGGGGCCTAAACACTGAAGCTTTCTTT.

The V and J genes are TRBV18 and TRBJ1-4; TRBD1 is a possible D gene (6 bases). Germline V gives CDR1 KGHSH, CDR2 LQKENI. The CDR3 length is 14 residues. The germline V and J ends were trimmed by 6 bases and 8 bases, with 16 bases remaining between them. As DNA, the CDR3 is TGTGCCAGCTCCGAACAGGGCGGTTTAGAAAAACTGTTTTTT. This codes for CASSEQGGLEKLFF. The variable domain in full, completed from reference TRBV18 and TRBJ1-4, reads NAGVMQNPRHLVRRRGQEARLRCSPMKGHSHVYWYRQLPEEGLKFMVYLQKENIIDESGMPKERFSAEFPKEGPSILRIQQVVRGDSAAYFCASSEQGGLEKLFFGSGTQLSVL.